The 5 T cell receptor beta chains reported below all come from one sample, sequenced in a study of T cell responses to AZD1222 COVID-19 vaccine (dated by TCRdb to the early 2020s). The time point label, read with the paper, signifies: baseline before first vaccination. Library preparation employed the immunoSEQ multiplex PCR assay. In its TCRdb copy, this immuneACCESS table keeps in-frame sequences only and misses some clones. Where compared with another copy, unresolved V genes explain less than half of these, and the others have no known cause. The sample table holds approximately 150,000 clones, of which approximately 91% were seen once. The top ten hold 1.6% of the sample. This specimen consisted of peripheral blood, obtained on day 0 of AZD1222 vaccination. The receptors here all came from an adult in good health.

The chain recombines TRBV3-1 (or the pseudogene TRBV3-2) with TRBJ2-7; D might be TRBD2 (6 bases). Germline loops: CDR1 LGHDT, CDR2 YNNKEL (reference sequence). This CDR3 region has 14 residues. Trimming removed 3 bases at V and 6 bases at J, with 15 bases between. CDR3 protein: CASSHSAEGREQYF. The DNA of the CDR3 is TGTGCCAGCAGCCATAGCGCGGAGGGCCGCGAGCAGTACTTC.

CDR3 nucleotide sequence: TGTGCCAGCAGTAATTTCGACAGGGGGATATGGAACACTGAAGCTTTCTTT. It codes for CASSNFDRGIWNTEAFF. The gene calls are TRBV28 and TRBJ1-1; TRBD1 matches 9 bases. CDR3 size: 17 residues. Germline loops: CDR1 MDHEN, CDR2 SYDVKM. Trimming cost V 5 bases and J 1 base; bases outside gene matches: 11.

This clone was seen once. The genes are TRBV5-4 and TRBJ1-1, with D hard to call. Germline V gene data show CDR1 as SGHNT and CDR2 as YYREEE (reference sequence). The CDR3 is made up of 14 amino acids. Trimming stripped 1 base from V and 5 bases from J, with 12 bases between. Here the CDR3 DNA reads TGTGCCAGCAGCTTGTTTTCCCGCGGAACTGAAGCTTTCTTT. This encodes CASSLFSRGTEAFF.

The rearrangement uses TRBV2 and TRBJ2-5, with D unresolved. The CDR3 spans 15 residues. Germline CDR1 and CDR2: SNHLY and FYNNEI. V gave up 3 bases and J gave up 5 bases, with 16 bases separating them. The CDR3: CASSDLNPTPETQYF. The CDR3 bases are TGTGCCAGCAGTGATTTGAATCCTACCCCGGAGACCCAGTACTTC. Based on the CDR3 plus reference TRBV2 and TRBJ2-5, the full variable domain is EPEVTQTPSHQVTQMGQEVILRCVPISNHLYFYWYRQILGQKVEFLVSFYNNEISEKSEIFDDQFSVERPDGSNFTLKIRSTKLEDSAMYFCASSDLNPTPETQYFGPGTRLLVL.

CDR3 DNA: TGCGCCAGCAGCCCGACATCGAATTCACCCCTCCACTTT. This encodes CASSPTSNSPLHF. The V and J genes are TRBV5-1 and TRBJ1-6; D call uncertain. The CDR3 has 13 amino acids. V dropped 4 bases and J dropped 7 bases, with 9 bases sitting between them. Germline CDR1 and CDR2: SGHRS and YFSETQ. The variable domain in full, with the rest retrieved from reference TRBV5-1 and TRBJ1-6, is KAGVTQTPRYLIKTRGQQVTLSCSPISGHRSVSWYQQTPGQGLQFLFEYFSETQRNKGNFPGRFSGRQFSNSRSEMNVSTLELGDSALYLCASSPTSNSPLHFGNGTRLTVT.